This T cell receptor (beta chain) was sequenced in a study of Graves' ophthalmopathy and Graves' hyperthyroidism. Physicians reached a diagnosis by relying on clinical symptoms, serum thyroxine, TRAb, thyroid ultrasound and orbital computed tomography. The authors amplified TCR beta CDR3 regions from RNA transcripts. First-round RT-PCR with HTBI primers preceded a second-round multiplex PCR. One entry per CDR3 protein results from TCRdb running MiXCR on the multiplex PCR reads. The sample has roughly 160,000 distinct CDR3 sequences, 30% to 45% seen once. The length of the CDR3 is 13 residues. Germline V gene lookup returns CDR1 SQVTM and CDR2 ANQGSEA. V lost 6 bases and J lost 7; bases outside the gene matches: 12.

The chain combines TRBV29-1 with TRBJ2-7, with 7 nucleotides matching TRBD1. This TCR derives from a woman aged 40-49 years with Graves' ophthalmopathy. Sequenced input: peripheral blood. In nucleotides, the CDR3 is TGCAGCGTGGAAAGGAAGGGGGCTAGTGAGCAGTACTTC. Amino acids: CSVERKGASEQYF.